Below, 11 T cell receptor beta chains from the same sample are listed, as sequenced in a study of OX40 agonist ivuxolimab in advanced cancers. Produced via immunoSEQ multiplex PCR; TCRdb's table is partial and in-frame only. This sample yields tens of thousands of clones, of which under 85% are seen a single time; approximately 3.3% belongs to the top ten. Source: CD4+ or CD8+ T cells sorted from blood, taken in a trial of the OX40 agonist ivuxolimab. These receptors were collected from an adult with an advanced solid tumor such as melanoma, head and neck, liver or kidney cancer.

This chain links TRBV19 with TRBJ1-2; D gene ambiguous. This CDR3 is 16 amino acids long. V was clipped by 3 bases and J by 4 bases, with 18 bases between them. Per the germline V gene, CDR1 is LNHDA and CDR2 is SQIVND (reference sequence). The CDR3 DNA reads as TGTGCCAGTAGTATCGAGGAACACTCGATCACCTATGGCTACACCTTC. It is translated as CASSIEEHSITYGYTF. The full variable domain, rest sourced from reference TRBV19 and TRBJ1-2, is DGGITQSPKYLFRKEGQNVTLSCEQNLNHDAMYWYRQDPGQGLRLIYYSQIVNDFQKGDIAEGYSVSREKKESFPLTVTSAQKNPTAFYLCASSIEEHSITYGYTFGSGTRLTVV.

The chain joins TRBV28 to TRBJ2-1, with D possibly being TRBD1 or TRBD2 (6 bases each). Trimming removed 8 bases at V and 4 bases at J, with 18 bases between. This CDR3 has 15 amino acids. Germline assignment: CDR1 MDHEN and CDR2 SYDVKM. CDR3 region: CASDNLGGSYNEQFF. DNA for the CDR3: TGTGCCAGCGATAACCTGGGGGGCAGTTACAATGAGCAGTTCTTC.

This clone was counted a few times. The J gene is TRBJ2-7, the V gene TRBV7-8, with TRBD1 as a possible D gene (6 bases). Germline V gene sequence: CDR1 SGHVS, CDR2 FQNEAQ. Trimming cost V 5 bases and J 6 bases, with 14 bases left between them. The CDR3 is 13 residues long. CDR3 in amino acids: CASSLTAGAEQYF. The CDR3 nucleotides read TGTGCCAGCAGCCTCACGGCAGGGGCCGAGCAGTACTTC.

This chain links TRBV11-2 with TRBJ2-4; 8 bases agree with TRBD1. This CDR3 region has 16 residues. V gave up 3 bases and J gave up 3 bases; unmatched junction bases: 7. Per germline, CDR1 SGHAT and CDR2 FQNNGV. The CDR3 spells CASSLIPGQVKNIQYF. The CDR3 DNA is TGTGCCAGCAGCTTGATCCCGGGACAGGTCAAAAACATTCAGTACTTC.

The chain links TRBV21-1 to TRBJ2-7. TRBV21-1 is tagged as a pseudogene. This CDR3 is built from 15 residues. CDR3 DNA: TGTGCCAGCAGCACCTCCCGGCTCCCCTCTGTTTTGGAGTACTTC. Amino acid sequence: CASSTSRLPSVLEYF.

V gene TRBV7-2 combines with J gene TRBJ2-5; 15 nucleotides line up with TRBD2. Germline V gene data show CDR1 as SGHTA and CDR2 as FQGNSA. The length of the CDR3 is 16 residues. With V trimmed by 5 bases and J by 3 bases, 4 bases remained unmatched. CDR3 sequence reads: CASSTGLAGGEETQYF. CDR3 nucleotide sequence: TGTGCCAGCAGCACGGGACTAGCGGGAGGTGAAGAGACCCAGTACTTC.

This clone was picked up one time. The chain uses TRBV19 and TRBJ1-4; D not resolved. V was shortened by 4 bases and J by 0 bases, with 15 bases between the two germline ends. The CDR3 has 17 amino acids. CDR1 and CDR2 from the germline V gene are LNHDA and SQIVND (reference sequence). This CDR3 is CASSRSSGQTTNEKLFF. The CDR3 coding sequence is TGTGCCAGTAGTAGGTCTTCCGGGCAGACAACTAATGAAAAACTGTTTTTT.

This clone has a handful of counts. Germline and junction disagree at one end, which may indicate a read error. The chain has TRBV7-2 and TRBJ2-7, with 11 bases lining up with TRBD2. The CDR3 runs 14 residues. Germline values: CDR1 SGHTA, CDR2 FQGNSA. CDR3 sequence: CASSIAGGPYEQYF. The DNA of the CDR3 is TGTGCCAGCAGCATAGCGGGAGGGCCCTACGAGCAGTACTTC. Full variable domain (missing parts from reference TRBV7-2 and TRBJ2-7): GAGVSQSPSNKVTEKGKDVELRCDPISGHTALYWYRQSLGQGLEFLIYFQGNSAPDKSGLPSDRFSAERTGGSVSTLTIQRTQQEDSAVYLCASSIAGGPYEQYFGPGTRLTVT.

The rearrangement uses TRBV7-2 and TRBJ2-2; D is possibly TRBD2 (6 bases). Germline values: CDR1 SGHTA, CDR2 FQGNSA. V dropped 6 bases and J dropped 6 bases, with 20 bases sitting between them. The CDR3 is 16 residues long. This CDR3 is CASSSSTSRVPGELFF. As DNA, the CDR3 is TGTGCCAGCAGTTCGTCGACTAGTCGAGTCCCCGGGGAGCTGTTTTTT.

The chain combines TRBV9 with TRBJ1-1; D call uncertain. Trimming shortened V by 1 base and J by 4 bases, and 5 bases separated the two germline ends. Germline V CDR1 and CDR2: SGDLS, YYNGEE. The CDR3 has 12 amino acids. CDR3 residues: CASSVLGTEAFF. Written as DNA, the CDR3 is TGTGCCAGCAGCGTATTAGGCACTGAAGCTTTCTTT. Full variable domain (missing parts from reference TRBV9 and TRBJ1-1): DSGVTQTPKHLITATGQRVTLRCSPRSGDLSVYWYQQSLDQGLQFLIQYYNGEERAKGNILERFSAQQFPDLHSELNLSSLELGDSALYFCASSVLGTEAFFGQGTRLTVV.

The chain is built from TRBV18 and TRBJ1-1; D is perhaps TRBD1 (5 bases). The CDR3 runs 15 residues. Trimming took off 1 base at V and 4 bases at J, with 13 bases between the two ends. In germline, CDR1 is KGHSH, CDR2 LQKENI. The CDR3 loop reads CASSPLGRGTTEAFF. DNA of the CDR3: TGTGCCAGCTCACCACTGGGACGGGGAACCACTGAAGCTTTCTTT.